One T cell receptor beta chain is described in this entry. Its matching antigen is unknown. Once RNA had been extracted, it was reverse transcribed into cDNA to act as the sequencing template. Using immunoSEQ multiplex PCR, the repertoire was profiled, and TCRdb retains in-frame clones only, with some absent. The data show approximately 150,000 clones, over 80% seen once. The sample is drawn from a study of CD8+ T cells in alopecia areata. About the research overall: Treated patients swallowed 5 to 10 mg of oral tofacitinib twice daily. Study-wide results and limits: In lesional scalp, particularly from alopecia totalis/universalis, clonality was higher than in normal scalp.

This sequence was found in a human donor with alopecia areata. The input for sequencing was CD8+ T cells sorted from blood, taken at week 0.

The CDR3 DNA sequence: TGTGCCAGCAGCTTAGTTGCGACTAGCGAATACGAGCAGTACTTC. It encodes CASSLVATSEYEQYF. This chain joins TRBV11-2 and TRBJ2-7; 8 bases map to TRBD2. V lost 1 base and J lost 4; bases outside the gene matches: 6. Per the germline V gene, CDR1 is SGHAT and CDR2 is FQNNGV. The CDR3 is 15 residues long.